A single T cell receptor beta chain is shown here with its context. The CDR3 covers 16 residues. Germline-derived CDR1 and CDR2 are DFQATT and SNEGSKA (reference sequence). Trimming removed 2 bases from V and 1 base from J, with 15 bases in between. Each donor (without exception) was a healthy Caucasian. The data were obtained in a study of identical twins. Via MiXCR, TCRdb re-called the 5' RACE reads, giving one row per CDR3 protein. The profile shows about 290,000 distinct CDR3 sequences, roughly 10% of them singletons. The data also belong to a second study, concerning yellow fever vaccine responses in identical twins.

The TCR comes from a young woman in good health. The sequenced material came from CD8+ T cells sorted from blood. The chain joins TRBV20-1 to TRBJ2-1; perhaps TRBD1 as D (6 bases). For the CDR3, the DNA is TGCAGTGCTAGACCCCTGGGGGCGTCTTCCTACAATGAGCAGTTCTTC. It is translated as CSARPLGASSYNEQFF.